Following are 27 T cell receptor beta chains from one sample sequenced in a study of blood T cell repertoires in COVID-19. TCRdb's copy holds only in-frame clones and misses some; the assay was immunoSEQ multiplex PCR. The sample has approximately 45,000 clones; under 85% are singletons. Sequenced material: peripheral blood. The receptors were sampled from a human donor in a cohort sampled during active COVID-19.

For this clone: The sample holds other DNA sequences that translate to the same CDR3. The V gene is TRBV3-1 (or the pseudogene TRBV3-2), the J gene TRBJ2-7, with D possibly matching TRBD1 (6 bases). The CDR3 runs to 14 residues. Looked up from germline, CDR1 is LGHDT and CDR2 is YNNKEL (reference sequence). V lost 3 bases to trimming and J lost 2 bases, with 11 bases between them. This CDR3 is CASSQMTGPYEQYF. In DNA, the CDR3 is TGTGCCAGCAGCCAGATGACAGGCCCCTACGAGCAGTACTTC.

Here the CDR3 DNA reads TGTGCCAGCAGTCCTACCTATAACAGGGGGAAGGACTATGGCTACACCTTC. Its protein product is CASSPTYNRGKDYGYTF. This chain links TRBV28 with TRBJ1-2; 8 nucleotides line up with TRBD1. Germline values: CDR1 MDHEN, CDR2 SYDVKM. J gave up 3 bases and V 5 bases, and 14 bases lay outside the gene matches. This CDR3 has 17 residues.

The gene calls are TRBV5-1 and TRBJ1-1; 7 nucleotides line up with TRBD1. With V trimmed by 0 bases and J by 4 bases, 0 bases remained unmatched. Germline V lookup: CDR1 SGHRS, CDR2 YFSETQ. The CDR3 is 13 amino acids. CDR3 nucleotides: TGCGCCAGCAGCTTGGGGACAGGCACTGAAGCTTTCTTT. Residues: CASSLGTGTEAFF.

CDR3 sequence: CASSLVLAEQETQYF. The CDR3 nucleotides read TGCGCCAGCAGCTTGGTTCTAGCGGAACAAGAGACCCAGTACTTC. This chain connects TRBV5-1 to TRBJ2-5; 7 bases map to TRBD2. The CDR3 runs 15 residues. V shed 0 bases and J 2 bases; nucleotides not matched to a gene: 4. From germline, CDR1 is SGHRS and CDR2 YFSETQ.

This CDR3 is CASSGRTGGAYNEQFF. The CDR3, as DNA: TGCGCCAGCAGCGGGAGGACAGGGGGCGCGTACAATGAGCAGTTCTTC. The rearrangement links TRBV5-1 to TRBJ2-1; 11 bases are a match to TRBD1. Trimming removed 4 bases from V and 4 bases from J; junction bases left unmatched: 7. The length of the CDR3 is 16 residues. Germline V gene data show CDR1 as SGHRS and CDR2 as YFSETQ.

The J gene is TRBJ1-1, the V gene TRBV7-3; no firm D call. CDR1 SGHTA and CDR2 FQGTGA come from the germline V gene. The V end was cut by 2 bases, the J end by 1 base, with 5 bases between. This CDR3 is 13 amino acids long. CDR3 in amino acids: CASSLAENTEAFF. In DNA form, the CDR3 reads TGTGCCAGCAGCTTAGCAGAGAACACTGAAGCTTTCTTT. Combining the CDR3 with reference TRBV7-3 and TRBJ1-1 gives the whole variable domain GAGVSQTPSNKVTEKGKYVELRCDPISGHTALYWYRQSLGQGPEFLIYFQGTGAADDSGLPNDRFFAVRPEGSVSTLKIQRTERGDSAVYLCASSLAENTEAFFGQGTRLTVV.

CDR3 bases: TGTGCCTGGAGTGTACCTATGGGGAGTATAGTTGCTTTCTTT. Encoded protein: CAWSVPMGSIVAFF. J is TRBJ1-1 and V is TRBV30; no clear D. Germline V gene data show CDR1 as GTSNPN and CDR2 as SVGIG (reference sequence). Trimming left V 0 bases short and J 11 bases short, with 19 bases between. This CDR3 is 14 amino acids long.

V usage is TRBV11-1 and J usage is TRBJ2-3, with unresolved D. Trimming took off 5 bases at V and 2 bases at J, with 14 bases between the two ends. The CDR3 is made up of 15 amino acids. Germline CDR1 is SGHAT and CDR2 is FQDESV (reference sequence). The CDR3 DNA follows: TGTGCCAGCAGCCCCCCGAGGAGACTCACAGATACGCAGTATTTT. It is translated as CASSPPRRLTDTQYF.

This chain's CDR3 is CASSAPGRETQYF. The CDR3 nucleotides are TGTGCCAGCAGTGCGCCGGGGAGAGAGACCCAGTACTTC. The chain links TRBV2 to TRBJ2-5, with D perhaps matching TRBD2 (5 bases). Germline loops: CDR1 SNHLY, CDR2 FYNNEI. The ends were cut back, 4 bases at V and 4 bases at J, with 10 bases in the middle. This CDR3 is 13 amino acids long.

The chain has TRBV4-1 and TRBJ2-7, with TRBD1 identical over 7 bases. The trim removed 1 base at V and 2 bases at J, leaving 5 bases unmatched. The CDR3 extends over 15 amino acids. Germline CDR1 MGHRA, CDR2 YSYEKL. The CDR3 loop reads CASSQATGTAYEQYF. CDR3 bases: TGCGCCAGCAGCCAAGCGACCGGGACAGCCTACGAGCAGTACTTC.

The V call is TRBV6-5, the J call TRBJ2-6, with D maybe TRBD2 (6 bases). Germline CDR1 MNHEY, CDR2 SVGAGI. Between the trimmed V and J ends, which lost 6 bases and 4 bases, there was a span of 13 bases. This CDR3 spans 15 amino acids. The CDR3 loop is CASRDGTLGANVLTF. CDR3 nucleotide sequence: TGTGCCAGCAGGGATGGGACTCTGGGGGCCAACGTCCTGACTTTC.

The chain recombines TRBV6-6 with TRBJ1-5; possibly TRBD1 for D (5 bases). The CDR3 is made up of 14 amino acids. CDR1 is MNHNY and CDR2 is SVGAGI in the germline V gene (reference sequence). The germline V and J ends were trimmed by 4 bases and 3 bases, with 10 bases remaining between them. CDR3 sequence: CASSSTGDNQPQHF. The CDR3 nucleotides read TGTGCCAGCAGTTCGACGGGGGACAATCAGCCCCAGCATTTT.

V and J are TRBV3-1 (or the pseudogene TRBV3-2) and TRBJ2-3; TRBD2 matches 8 bases. V shed 1 base, J shed 1 base, and the junction held 7 bases outside the gene matches. Germline-derived CDR1 and CDR2 are LGHDT and YNNKEL (reference sequence). CDR3 length: 17 residues. CDR3 nucleotides: TGTGCCAGCAGCCAAGGGTACGGGGGGGCTGGCACAGATACGCAGTATTTT. Protein: CASSQGYGGAGTDTQYF.

The chain links TRBV4-2 to TRBJ2-1; 8 bases are a match to TRBD2. Per germline, CDR1 LGHNA and CDR2 YNFKEQ. CDR3 length: 16 amino acids. With V trimmed by 1 base and J by 8 bases, 10 bases remained unmatched. The CDR3 DNA sequence: TGTGCCAGCAGCCAAGTACCCGGGGGGGGCGGGGATGAGCAGTTCTTC. Its translation is CASSQVPGGGGDEQFF.

The gene calls are TRBV18 and TRBJ1-4, with D perhaps matching TRBD1 (5 bases). The CDR3 totals 13 residues. V was cut by 4 bases and J by 7 bases, with 10 bases left in between. Germline-derived CDR1 and CDR2 are KGHSH and LQKENI. CDR3 nucleotide sequence: TGTGCCAGCTCACAGCAGGGCGGTGAAAAACTGTTTTTT. Translated: CASSQQGGEKLFF.

This clone was seen a few times. This sequence joins TRBV19 and TRBJ1-2; 9 nucleotides line up with TRBD1. The CDR3 has 15 amino acids. Per germline, CDR1 LNHDA and CDR2 SQIVND (reference sequence). J gave up 4 bases and V 3 bases, and 6 bases lay outside the gene matches. CDR3 sequence reads: CASSIAGTGTYGYTF. DNA of the CDR3: TGTGCCAGTAGTATCGCCGGGACAGGGACCTATGGCTACACCTTC.

This clone has a single count. V and J are TRBV27 and TRBJ2-7, with 9 bases that match TRBD2. The CDR3 length is 15 residues. Germline CDR1 MNHEY, CDR2 SMNVEV (reference sequence). Trimming at V came to 5 bases and at J to 4 bases, leaving 9 bases not matched to a gene. The CDR3 DNA is TGTGCCAGCAGTCTCCGGCGGGGGGGTATGTACGAGCAGTACTTC. This sequence encodes CASSLRRGGMYEQYF.

The V call is TRBV27, the J call TRBJ2-7, with TRBD1 identical over 8 bases. CDR3 length equals 14 residues. V dropped 8 bases and J dropped 7; count of bases not matched to a gene: 13. CDR1 is MNHEY, CDR2 SMNVEV, per germline (reference sequence). The CDR3 DNA is TGTGCCAGCTGGAAATCAGGGGGCGCGGGGGAGCAGTACTTC. It specifies CASWKSGGAGEQYF.

The J gene is TRBJ2-5, the V gene TRBV27; 7 bases agree with TRBD2. CDR1 is MNHEY and CDR2 is SMNVEV in the germline V gene (reference sequence). CDR3 length: 15 amino acids. The ends lost 3 bases at V and 6 bases at J; junction bases unmatched: 10. For the CDR3, the DNA is TGTGCCAGCAGTTTCGGAGGGACTAACTTGAAGACCCAGTACTTC. This sequence encodes CASSFGGTNLKTQYF.

V is TRBV5-8 and J is TRBJ1-5, with 7 bases that match TRBD1. Germline lookup yields CDR1 SGHTS and CDR2 YDEGEE. V lost 0 bases, J lost 4 bases, and 7 bases stayed unmatched. This CDR3 is 16 amino acids long. The CDR3 spells CASSLGSGTVNQPQHF. CDR3 sequence (DNA): TGTGCCAGCAGCTTGGGATCCGGGACAGTGAATCAGCCCCAGCATTTT.

Only a few counts were recorded for this clone. V and J are TRBV6-5 and TRBJ2-7; 9 nucleotides line up with TRBD1. Germline V lookup: CDR1 MNHEY, CDR2 SVGAGI. V shed 0 bases, J shed 6 bases, and the junction held 9 bases outside the gene matches. CDR3 size: 16 residues. CDR3 region: CASSYSIGTGRGEQYF. The CDR3 coding sequence is TGTGCCAGCAGTTACTCGATAGGGACAGGGAGGGGCGAGCAGTACTTC.

This sequence joins TRBV28 and TRBJ2-1; 9 bases map to TRBD1. Germline V CDR1 and CDR2: MDHEN, SYDVKM. There are 16 residues in the CDR3. V lost 4 bases and J lost 8; bases outside the gene matches: 12. CDR3 sequence: CASSSAGTGKIDEQFF. The CDR3 DNA is TGTGCCAGCAGTTCCGCCGGGACAGGGAAAATCGATGAGCAGTTCTTC. The full variable domain, completed using reference TRBV28 and TRBJ2-1, is DVKVTQSSRYLVKRTGEKVFLECVQDMDHENMFWYRQDPGLGLRLIYFSYDVKMKEKGDIPEGYSVSREKKERFSLILESASTNQTSMYLCASSSAGTGKIDEQFFGPGTRLTVL.

The V and J genes are TRBV4-1 and TRBJ1-4; 8 nucleotides align to TRBD1. Germline CDR1 reads MGHRA; CDR2 reads YSYEKL. The CDR3 consists of 16 residues. V trimming: 2 bases; J trimming: 3 bases; junction bases outside the gene matches: 5. The CDR3 nucleotides are TGCGCCAGCAGCCAAACGACAGGGGTAGCTAATGAAAAACTGTTTTTT. Translating gives CASSQTTGVANEKLFF.

V is TRBV6-6 and J is TRBJ2-1, with 10 bases fitting TRBD2. Trimming cost V 6 bases and J 4 bases; bases outside gene matches: 6. The CDR3 runs 15 residues. In germline, CDR1 is MNHNY, CDR2 SVGAGI (reference sequence). CDR3 DNA sequence: TGTGCCAGCAGGGCAACGACTAGCGGGTACAATGAGCAGTTCTTC. Protein sequence: CASRATTSGYNEQFF.

This chain links TRBV6-5 with TRBJ1-5; 7 bases are shared with TRBD1. The V gene's germline CDR1 is MNHEY and CDR2 SVGAGI. The V segment lost 8 bases and the J segment 7 bases; nucleotides outside the gene matches: 14. The CDR3 loop spans 15 amino acids. The CDR3 nucleotides read TGTGCCAGCGTTTACGGGACAGCTTCGCGACAGCCCCAGCATTTT. Translated, it gives CASVYGTASRQPQHF.

V is TRBV28 and J is TRBJ1-4, with TRBD1 matching 8 bases. Germline V gene lookup returns CDR1 MDHEN and CDR2 SYDVKM. The CDR3 covers 14 residues. The ends lost 8 bases at V and 4 bases at J; junction bases unmatched: 6. DNA of the CDR3: TGTGCCAGCGGGCTACAGGGGGGTAATGAAAAACTGTTTTTT. Amino acid sequence: CASGLQGGNEKLFF.

The genes are TRBV19 and TRBJ1-6; TRBD1 aligns across 9 bases. The germline V gene encodes CDR1 LNHDA and CDR2 SQIVND (reference sequence). This CDR3 comprises 15 residues. The J segment lost 7 bases and the V segment lost 3 bases, leaving 4 bases of the junction unmatched. Here the CDR3 reads CASSILGTGNSPLHF. CDR3 DNA sequence: TGTGCCAGTAGTATCCTTGGGACAGGGAATTCACCCCTCCACTTT.